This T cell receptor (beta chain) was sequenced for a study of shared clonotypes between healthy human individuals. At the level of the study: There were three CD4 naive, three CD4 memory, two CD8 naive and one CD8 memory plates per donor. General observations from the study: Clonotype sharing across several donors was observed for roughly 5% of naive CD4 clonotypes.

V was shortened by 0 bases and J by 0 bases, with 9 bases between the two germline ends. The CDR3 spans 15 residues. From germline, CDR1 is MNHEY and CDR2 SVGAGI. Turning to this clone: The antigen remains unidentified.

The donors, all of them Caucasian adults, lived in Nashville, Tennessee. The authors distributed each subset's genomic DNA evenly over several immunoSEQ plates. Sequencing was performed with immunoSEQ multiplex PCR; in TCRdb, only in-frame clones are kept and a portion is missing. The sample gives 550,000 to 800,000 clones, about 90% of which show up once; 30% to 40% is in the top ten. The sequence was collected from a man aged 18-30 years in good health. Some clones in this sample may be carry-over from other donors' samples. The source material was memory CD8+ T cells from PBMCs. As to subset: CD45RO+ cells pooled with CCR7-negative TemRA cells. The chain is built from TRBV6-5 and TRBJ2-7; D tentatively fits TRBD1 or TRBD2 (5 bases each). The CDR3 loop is CASSYSAGSSYEQYF. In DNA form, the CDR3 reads TGTGCCAGCAGTTACTCGGCAGGGAGCTCCTACGAGCAGTACTTC.